This T cell receptor beta chain came from a study of T-cell reconstitution after alpha-beta-depleted transplantation in children. Study-wide results and caveats: Roughly two months post-transplant, alpha-beta T cells reportedly originated from several hundred graft clones that had expanded.

J was trimmed by 4 bases and V by 2 bases; bases with no gene match: 10. Germline V gene lookup returns CDR1 MDHEN and CDR2 SYDVKM. This CDR3 has 16 amino acids. The TCRbeta library incorporated unique molecular identifiers. TCRdb redid the calling of the PCR reads with MiXCR, one entry per CDR3 protein. The repertoire holds 700,000 to 950,000 distinct CDR3 sequences, with 15% to 20% as singletons. This clonotype turned up a few times. Antigen: not known. The sample in question was PBMCs, mostly from graft donor cells, obtained 360 days after TCRalphabeta/CD19-depleted stem cell transplant. The source is a male patient between 5 and 17 years old who had a stem cell transplant for acute lymphoblastic leukemia, so the T cells may come from the graft donor. The chain carries TRBV28 and TRBJ2-5; 7 bases match TRBD2. CDR3 region: CASSLREEDPRETQYF. CDR3 nucleotide sequence: TGTGCCAGCAGTTTACGGGAGGAGGATCCCCGAGAGACCCAGTACTTC.